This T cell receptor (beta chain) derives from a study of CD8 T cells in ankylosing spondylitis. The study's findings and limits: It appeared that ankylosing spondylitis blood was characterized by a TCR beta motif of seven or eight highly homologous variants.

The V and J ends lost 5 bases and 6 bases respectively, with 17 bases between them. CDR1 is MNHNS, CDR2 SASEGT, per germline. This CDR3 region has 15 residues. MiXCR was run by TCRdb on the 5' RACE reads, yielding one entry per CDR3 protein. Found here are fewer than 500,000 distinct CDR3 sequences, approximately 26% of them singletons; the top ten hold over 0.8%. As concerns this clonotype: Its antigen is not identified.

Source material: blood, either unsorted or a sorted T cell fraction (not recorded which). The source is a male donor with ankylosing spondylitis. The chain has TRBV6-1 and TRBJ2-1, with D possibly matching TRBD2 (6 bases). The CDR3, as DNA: TGTGCCAGCAGTCCAAAGCGGGCGTCGGGCAATGAGCAGTTCTTC. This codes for CASSPKRASGNEQFF.